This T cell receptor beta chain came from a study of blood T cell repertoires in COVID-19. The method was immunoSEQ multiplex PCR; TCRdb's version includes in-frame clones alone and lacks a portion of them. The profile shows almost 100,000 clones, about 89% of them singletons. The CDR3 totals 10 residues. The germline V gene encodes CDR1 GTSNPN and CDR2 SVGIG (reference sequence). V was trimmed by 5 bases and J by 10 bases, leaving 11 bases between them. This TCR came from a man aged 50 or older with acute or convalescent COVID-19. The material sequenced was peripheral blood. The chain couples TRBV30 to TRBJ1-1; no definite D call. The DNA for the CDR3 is TGTGCCTGGCCCCACCTCAGAGCTTTCTTT. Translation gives CAWPHLRAFF.